This is a list of T cell receptor beta chains from one sample in a study of T cells after yellow fever vaccination. TCRdb analysed the 5' RACE reads with MiXCR anew, one entry per CDR3 protein. The sample shows a few hundred thousand distinct CDR3 sequences, about 5.2% of them seen only once. The source material was CD4+ T cells sorted from PBMCs, sampled on the day of the yellow fever booster vaccination. Source of these receptors: a man younger than 35 who received the YFV17D yellow fever vaccine. The CDR3 runs from the conserved cysteine through the conserved F or W.

CDR3aa: CASSRTSGGRETQYF
len: 15
v_gene: TRBV12-3/TRBV12-4
j_gene: TRBJ2-5

CDR3aa: CASSNRAGGSPLHF
len: 14
v_gene: TRBV2
j_gene: TRBJ1-6

CDR3aa: CATMGASGGPSSYNEQFF
len: 18
v_gene: TRBV24-1
j_gene: TRBJ2-1

CDR3aa: CASSLVGTGVGYTF
len: 14
v_gene: TRBV7-2
j_gene: TRBJ1-2

CDR3aa: CASTPLAGTYNEQFF
len: 15
v_gene: TRBV3-1
j_gene: TRBJ2-1

CDR3aa: CASSLYAGAGNTEAFF
len: 16
v_gene: TRBV18
j_gene: TRBJ1-1

CDR3aa: CASSQRPSTGELFF
len: 14
v_gene: TRBV6-5
j_gene: TRBJ2-2

CDR3aa: CASSDGHPDTQYF
len: 13
v_gene: TRBV2
j_gene: TRBJ2-3

CDR3aa: CASSVAAGSTYNEQFF
len: 16
v_gene: TRBV9
j_gene: TRBJ2-1

CDR3aa: CASSMKGGRVVSYSNQPQHF
len: 20
v_gene: TRBV19
j_gene: TRBJ1-5

CDR3aa: CASSQTGGGGEKLFF
len: 15
v_gene: TRBV7-2
j_gene: TRBJ1-4

CDR3aa: CASSSDRPDTQYF
len: 13
v_gene: TRBV12-3/TRBV12-4
j_gene: TRBJ2-3

CDR3aa: CASSRGTIGGGLQETQYF
len: 18
v_gene: TRBV4-1
j_gene: TRBJ2-5

CDR3aa: CASGLVVTGSSTEAFF
len: 16
v_gene: TRBV12-5
j_gene: TRBJ1-1

CDR3aa: CSARSLAGIEQYF
len: 13
v_gene: TRBV20-1
j_gene: TRBJ2-7

CDR3aa: CSARPSSTYEQYF
len: 13
v_gene: TRBV20-1
j_gene: TRBJ2-7

CDR3aa: CASSLGTPTGLYNYGYTF
len: 18
v_gene: TRBV5-1
j_gene: TRBJ1-2

CDR3aa: CASSLVLGIGSGGAAQYF
len: 18
v_gene: TRBV7-2
j_gene: TRBJ2-7

CDR3aa: CSARVRYEQFF
len: 11
v_gene: TRBV20-1
j_gene: TRBJ2-1

CDR3aa: CASSSGQGGPNYGYTF
len: 16
v_gene: TRBV18
j_gene: TRBJ1-2

CDR3aa: CASSYPFPGGREDTQYF
len: 17
v_gene: TRBV6-2/TRBV6-3
j_gene: TRBJ2-3

CDR3aa: CASSPDLHQFF
len: 11
v_gene: TRBV11-2
j_gene: TRBJ2-1

CDR3aa: CASSLGQASARLFF
len: 14
v_gene: TRBV5-1
j_gene: TRBJ1-4

CDR3aa: CASSEPGRAEQFF
len: 13
v_gene: TRBV25-1
j_gene: TRBJ2-1

CDR3aa: CASTTPGREQFF
len: 12
v_gene: TRBV6-5
j_gene: TRBJ2-1

CDR3aa: CATSDAPPTGDQETQYF
len: 17
v_gene: TRBV24-1
j_gene: TRBJ2-5

CDR3aa: CASSVLRGGYTF
len: 12
v_gene: TRBV2
j_gene: TRBJ1-2

CDR3aa: CASSPYGSETQYF
len: 13
v_gene: TRBV6-5
j_gene: TRBJ2-5

CDR3aa: CASKSGLGGYTF
len: 12
v_gene: TRBV5-1
j_gene: TRBJ1-2

CDR3aa: CASSPREGGAFF
len: 12
v_gene: TRBV19
j_gene: TRBJ1-1

CDR3aa: CSAIVGSYGYTF
len: 12
v_gene: TRBV20-1
j_gene: TRBJ1-2

CDR3aa: CASSLVTSGDEQFF
len: 14
v_gene: TRBV5-1
j_gene: TRBJ2-1

CDR3aa: CSSLGATTNEKLFF
len: 14
v_gene: TRBV20-1
j_gene: TRBJ1-4

CDR3aa: CASSYRGRNTEAFF
len: 14
v_gene: TRBV6-2/TRBV6-3
j_gene: TRBJ1-1

CDR3aa: CASSLNPGETQYF
len: 13
v_gene: TRBV7-3
j_gene: TRBJ2-5

CDR3aa: CASSFSRTDQPQHF
len: 14
v_gene: TRBV7-2
j_gene: TRBJ1-5

CDR3aa: CATSRGRRVLAGILDTQYF
len: 19
v_gene: TRBV15
j_gene: TRBJ2-3

CDR3aa: CASRDTGAGELFF
len: 13
v_gene: TRBV7-3
j_gene: TRBJ2-2

CDR3aa: CASSQEGFGQNYGYTF
len: 16
v_gene: TRBV4-1
j_gene: TRBJ1-2

CDR3aa: CASSFQAGLNTEAFF
len: 15
v_gene: TRBV7-2
j_gene: TRBJ1-1

CDR3aa: CASSLAAGTRETQYF
len: 15
v_gene: TRBV5-1
j_gene: TRBJ2-5